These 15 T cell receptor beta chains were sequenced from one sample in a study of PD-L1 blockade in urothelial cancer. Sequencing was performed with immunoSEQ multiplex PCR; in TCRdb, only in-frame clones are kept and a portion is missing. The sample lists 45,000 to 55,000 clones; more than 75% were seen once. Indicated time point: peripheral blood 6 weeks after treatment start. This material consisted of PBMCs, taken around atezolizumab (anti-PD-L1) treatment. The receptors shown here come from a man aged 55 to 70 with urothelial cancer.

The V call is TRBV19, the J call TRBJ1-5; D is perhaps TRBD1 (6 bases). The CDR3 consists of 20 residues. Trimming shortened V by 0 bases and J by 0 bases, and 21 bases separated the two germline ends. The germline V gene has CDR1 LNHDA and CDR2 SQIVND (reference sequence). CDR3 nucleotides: TGTGCCAGTAGTATAGAATCCACAGGGAACAACTACTATAGCAATCAGCCCCAGCATTTT. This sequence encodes CASSIESTGNNYYSNQPQHF.

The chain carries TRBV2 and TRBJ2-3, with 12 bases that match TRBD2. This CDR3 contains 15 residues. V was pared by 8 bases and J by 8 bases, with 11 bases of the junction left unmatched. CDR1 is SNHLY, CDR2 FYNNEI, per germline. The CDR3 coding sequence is TGTGCCAGCCGTCGACTAGCGGGGGCGGGGGGTACGCAGTATTTT. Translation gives CASRRLAGAGGTQYF.

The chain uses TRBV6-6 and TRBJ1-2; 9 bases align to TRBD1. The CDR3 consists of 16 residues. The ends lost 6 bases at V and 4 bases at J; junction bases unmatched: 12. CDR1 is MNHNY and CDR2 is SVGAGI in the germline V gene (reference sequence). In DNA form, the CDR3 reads TGTGCCAGCAGCCCAAGTCCGGGACAGGGAGGCTATGGCTACACCTTC. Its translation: CASSPSPGQGGYGYTF.

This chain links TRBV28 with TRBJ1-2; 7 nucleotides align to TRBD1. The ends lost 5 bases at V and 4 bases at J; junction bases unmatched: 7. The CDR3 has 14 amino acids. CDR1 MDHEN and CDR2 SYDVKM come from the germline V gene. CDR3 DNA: TGTGCCAGCAGTCCCGGGACAGAGGCCTATGGCTACACCTTC. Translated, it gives CASSPGTEAYGYTF.

The CDR3 spells CAISGAGTSEDTQYF. The CDR3 DNA follows: TGTGCCATCAGTGGGGCCGGGACTAGCGAAGATACGCAGTATTTT. This chain links TRBV10-3 with TRBJ2-3, with 10 bases identical to TRBD2. This CDR3 contains 15 residues. Trimming took 4 bases from V and 5 from J; bases not matched to a gene: 6. Looked up from germline, CDR1 is ENHRY and CDR2 is SYGVKD.

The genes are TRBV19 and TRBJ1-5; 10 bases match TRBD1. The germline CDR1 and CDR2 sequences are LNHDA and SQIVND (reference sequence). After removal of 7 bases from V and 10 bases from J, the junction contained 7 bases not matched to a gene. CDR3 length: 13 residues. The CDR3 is CASTLGQGHPQHF. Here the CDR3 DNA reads TGTGCCAGTACCCTGGGACAGGGGCATCCCCAGCATTTT.

In nucleotides, the CDR3 is TGTGCCAGCAGCAACCGGGACAGTAATTCACCCCTCCACTTT. Translating gives CASSNRDSNSPLHF. The chain couples TRBV7-2 to TRBJ1-6; 7 bases fit TRBD1. The V and J ends lost 5 bases and 6 bases, in that order; junction bases with no gene match: 4. Germline V gene lookup returns CDR1 SGHTA and CDR2 FQGNSA. CDR3 length: 14 amino acids. The full variable domain, with the rest looked up from reference TRBV7-2 and TRBJ1-6, is GAGVSQSPSNKVTEKGKDVELRCDPISGHTALYWYRQSLGQGLEFLIYFQGNSAPDKSGLPSDRFSAERTGGSVSTLTIQRTQQEDSAVYLCASSNRDSNSPLHFGNGTRLTVT.

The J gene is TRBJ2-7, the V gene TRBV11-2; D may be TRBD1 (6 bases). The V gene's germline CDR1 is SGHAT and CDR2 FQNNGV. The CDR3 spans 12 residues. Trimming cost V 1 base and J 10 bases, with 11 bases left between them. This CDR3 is CASSLGGGIQYF. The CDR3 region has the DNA TGTGCCAGCAGCTTAGGAGGGGGAATACAGTACTTC.

CDR3 amino acids: CASSPIGQGQALHF. The CDR3 region has the DNA TGTGCCAGCAGTCCCATCGGACAGGGTCAAGCCCTCCACTTT. This chain connects TRBV6-5 to TRBJ1-6; 8 bases fit TRBD1. CDR1 MNHEY and CDR2 SVGAGI come from the germline V gene. CDR3 size: 14 residues. V trimming: 5 bases; J trimming: 14 bases; junction bases outside the gene matches: 11.

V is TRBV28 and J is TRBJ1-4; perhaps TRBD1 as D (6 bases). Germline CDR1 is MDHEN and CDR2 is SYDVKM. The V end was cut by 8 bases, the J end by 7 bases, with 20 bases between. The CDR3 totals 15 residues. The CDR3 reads CASEPGGGPFEKLFF. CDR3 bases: TGTGCCAGCGAACCGGGGGGCGGCCCCTTTGAAAAACTGTTTTTT.

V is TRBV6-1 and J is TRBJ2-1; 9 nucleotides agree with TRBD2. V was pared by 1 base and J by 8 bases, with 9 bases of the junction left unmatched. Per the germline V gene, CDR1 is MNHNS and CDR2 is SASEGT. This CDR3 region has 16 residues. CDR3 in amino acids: CASSEETGTSSYEQFF. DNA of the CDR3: TGTGCCAGCAGTGAAGAAACCGGGACTAGCTCATATGAGCAGTTCTTC.

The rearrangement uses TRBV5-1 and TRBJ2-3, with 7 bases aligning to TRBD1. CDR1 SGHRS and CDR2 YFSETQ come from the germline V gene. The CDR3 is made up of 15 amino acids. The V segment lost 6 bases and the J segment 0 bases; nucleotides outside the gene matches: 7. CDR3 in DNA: TGCGCCAGCATCAAGGGGGCTGTCAGCACAGATACGCAGTATTTT. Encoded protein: CASIKGAVSTDTQYF. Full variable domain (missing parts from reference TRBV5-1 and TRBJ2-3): KAGVTQTPRYLIKTRGQQVTLSCSPISGHRSVSWYQQTPGQGLQFLFEYFSETQRNKGNFPGRFSGRQFSNSRSEMNVSTLELGDSALYLCASIKGAVSTDTQYFGPGTRLTVL.

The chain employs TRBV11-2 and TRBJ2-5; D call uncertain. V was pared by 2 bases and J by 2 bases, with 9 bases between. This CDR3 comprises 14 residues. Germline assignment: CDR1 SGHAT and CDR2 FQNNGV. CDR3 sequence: CASSLQALQETQYF. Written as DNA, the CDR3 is TGTGCCAGCAGCTTACAAGCTTTACAAGAGACCCAGTACTTC.

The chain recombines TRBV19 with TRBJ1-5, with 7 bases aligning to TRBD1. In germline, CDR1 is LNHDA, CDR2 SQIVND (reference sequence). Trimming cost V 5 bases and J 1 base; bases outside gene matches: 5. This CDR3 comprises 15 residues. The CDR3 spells CASSFGTASNQPQHF. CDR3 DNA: TGTGCCAGTAGTTTCGGGACAGCCAGCAATCAGCCCCAGCATTTT.

The CDR3 sequence: CASSPERTTGFNYEQYF. The CDR3 DNA is TGTGCCAGCTCACCAGAGAGGACTACAGGATTTAACTACGAGCAGTACTTC. J is TRBJ2-7 and V is TRBV18, with TRBD2 as a possible D gene (6 bases). The V end was cut by 2 bases, the J end by 3 bases, with 20 bases between. Germline lookup yields CDR1 KGHSH and CDR2 LQKENI. This CDR3 has 17 residues.